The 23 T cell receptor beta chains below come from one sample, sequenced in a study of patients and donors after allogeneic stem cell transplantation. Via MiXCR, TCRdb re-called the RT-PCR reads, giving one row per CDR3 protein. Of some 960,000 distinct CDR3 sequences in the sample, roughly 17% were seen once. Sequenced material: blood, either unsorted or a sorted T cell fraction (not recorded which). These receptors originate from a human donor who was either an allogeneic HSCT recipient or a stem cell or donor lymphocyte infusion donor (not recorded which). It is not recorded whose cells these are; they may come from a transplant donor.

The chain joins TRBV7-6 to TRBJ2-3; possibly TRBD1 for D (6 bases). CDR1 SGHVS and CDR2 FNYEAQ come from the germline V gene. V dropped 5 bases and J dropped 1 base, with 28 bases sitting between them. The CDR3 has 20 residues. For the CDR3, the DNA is TGTGCCAGCAGCCACCCGGAACTGGCAGGGCCAGGGGCTCGCACAGATACGCAGTATTTT. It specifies CASSHPELAGPGARTDTQYF.

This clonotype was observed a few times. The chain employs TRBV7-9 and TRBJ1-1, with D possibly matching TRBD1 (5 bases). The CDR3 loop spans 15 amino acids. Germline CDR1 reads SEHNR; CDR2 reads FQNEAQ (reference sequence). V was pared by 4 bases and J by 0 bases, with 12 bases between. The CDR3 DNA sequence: TGTGCCAGCAGCTCCCAGGGCGAGATGAACACTGAAGCTTTCTTT. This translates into CASSSQGEMNTEAFF.

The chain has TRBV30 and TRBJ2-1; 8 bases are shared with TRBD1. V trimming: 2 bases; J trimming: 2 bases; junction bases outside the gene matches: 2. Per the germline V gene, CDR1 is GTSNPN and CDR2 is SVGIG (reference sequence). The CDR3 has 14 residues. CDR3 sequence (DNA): TGTGCCTGGAGTCAGGACAGGGCCTACAATGAGCAGTTCTTC. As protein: CAWSQDRAYNEQFF.

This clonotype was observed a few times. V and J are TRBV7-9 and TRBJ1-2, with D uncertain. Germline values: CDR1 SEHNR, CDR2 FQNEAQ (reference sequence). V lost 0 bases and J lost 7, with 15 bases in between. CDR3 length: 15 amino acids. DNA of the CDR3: TGTGCCAGCAGCTTAGCGATTCCAGGATTCGTTGGCTACACCTTC. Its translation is CASSLAIPGFVGYTF.

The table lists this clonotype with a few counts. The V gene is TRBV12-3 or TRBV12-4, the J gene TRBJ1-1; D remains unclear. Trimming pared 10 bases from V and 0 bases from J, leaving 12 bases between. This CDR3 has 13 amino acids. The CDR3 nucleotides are TGTGCCACCGCGGGCCGCATGAACACTGAAGCTTTCTTT. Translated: CATAGRMNTEAFF.

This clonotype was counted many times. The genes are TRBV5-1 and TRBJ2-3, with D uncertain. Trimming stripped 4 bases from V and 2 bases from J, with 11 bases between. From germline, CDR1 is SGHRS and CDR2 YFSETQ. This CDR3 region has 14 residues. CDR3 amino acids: CASSPSPNTDTQYF. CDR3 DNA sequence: TGCGCCAGCAGCCCATCCCCTAACACAGATACGCAGTATTTT.

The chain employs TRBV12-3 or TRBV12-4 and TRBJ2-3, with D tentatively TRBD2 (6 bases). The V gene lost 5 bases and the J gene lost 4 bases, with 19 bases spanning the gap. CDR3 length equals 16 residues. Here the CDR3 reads CASSPGGARPSDTQYF. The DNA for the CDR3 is TGTGCCAGCAGTCCCGGGGGTGCCAGGCCATCAGATACGCAGTATTTT.

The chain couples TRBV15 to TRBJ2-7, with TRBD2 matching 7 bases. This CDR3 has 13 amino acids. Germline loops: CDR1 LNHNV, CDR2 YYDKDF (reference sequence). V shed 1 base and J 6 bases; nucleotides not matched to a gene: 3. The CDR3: CATSRAGRAEQYF. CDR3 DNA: TGTGCCACCAGCAGAGCGGGGAGGGCCGAGCAGTACTTC. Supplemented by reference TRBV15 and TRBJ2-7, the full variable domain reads DAMVIQNPRYQVTQFGKPVTLSCSQTLNHNVMYWYQQKSSQAPKLLFHYYDKDFNNEADTPDNFQSRRPNTSFCFLDIRSPGLGDTAMYLCATSRAGRAEQYFGPGTRLTVT.

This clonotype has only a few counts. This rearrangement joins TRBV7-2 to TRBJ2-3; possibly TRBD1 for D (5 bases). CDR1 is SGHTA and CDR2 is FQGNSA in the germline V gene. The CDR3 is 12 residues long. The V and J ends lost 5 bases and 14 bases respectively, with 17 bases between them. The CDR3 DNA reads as TGTGCCAGCAGCCTCGACGGACAAGTTGTGTATTTT. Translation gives CASSLDGQVVYF.

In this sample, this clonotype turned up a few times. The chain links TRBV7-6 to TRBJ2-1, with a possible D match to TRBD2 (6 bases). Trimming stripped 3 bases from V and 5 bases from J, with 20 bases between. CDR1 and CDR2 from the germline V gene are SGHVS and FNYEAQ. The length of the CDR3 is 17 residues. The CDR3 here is CASSFPQGLGTNNEQFF. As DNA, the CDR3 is TGTGCCAGCAGCTTTCCCCAGGGACTCGGAACTAACAATGAGCAGTTCTTC.

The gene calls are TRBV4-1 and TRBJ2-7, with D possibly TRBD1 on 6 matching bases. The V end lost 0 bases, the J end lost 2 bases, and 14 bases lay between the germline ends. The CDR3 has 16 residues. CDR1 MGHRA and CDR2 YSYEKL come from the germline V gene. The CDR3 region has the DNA TGCGCCAGCAGCCAAGATTTGGCAGGGGAGACCTACGAGCAGTACTTC. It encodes CASSQDLAGETYEQYF.

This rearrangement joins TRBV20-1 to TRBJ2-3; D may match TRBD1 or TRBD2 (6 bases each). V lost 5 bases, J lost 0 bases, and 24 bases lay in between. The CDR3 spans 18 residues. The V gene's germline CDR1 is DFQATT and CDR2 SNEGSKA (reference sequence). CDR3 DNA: TGCAGTGCTCTAGATCTTACGAAGGGGGGAACTAGCACAGATACGCAGTATTTT. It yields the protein CSALDLTKGGTSTDTQYF.

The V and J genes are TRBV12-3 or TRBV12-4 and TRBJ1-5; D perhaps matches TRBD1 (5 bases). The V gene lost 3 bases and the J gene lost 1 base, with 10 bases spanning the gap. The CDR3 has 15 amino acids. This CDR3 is CASSFFAGSNQPQHF. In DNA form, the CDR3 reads TGTGCCAGCAGTTTTTTCGCAGGGAGCAATCAGCCCCAGCATTTT.

The CDR3 loop reads CASSVVAGQMVREQYF. For the CDR3, the DNA is TGTGCCAGCAGCGTCGTAGCGGGGCAGATGGTACGGGAGCAGTACTTC. V usage is TRBV12-3 or TRBV12-4 and J usage is TRBJ2-7, with TRBD2 identical over 8 bases. After removal of 6 bases from V and 7 bases from J, the junction contained 17 bases not matched to a gene. This CDR3 spans 16 amino acids.

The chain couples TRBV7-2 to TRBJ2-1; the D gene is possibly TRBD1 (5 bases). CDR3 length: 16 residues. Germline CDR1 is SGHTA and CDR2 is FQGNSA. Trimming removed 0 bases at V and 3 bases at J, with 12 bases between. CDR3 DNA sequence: TGTGCCAGCAGCTTAGCTCAGGGAAAGGGCTACAATGAGCAGTTCTTC. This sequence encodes CASSLAQGKGYNEQFF.

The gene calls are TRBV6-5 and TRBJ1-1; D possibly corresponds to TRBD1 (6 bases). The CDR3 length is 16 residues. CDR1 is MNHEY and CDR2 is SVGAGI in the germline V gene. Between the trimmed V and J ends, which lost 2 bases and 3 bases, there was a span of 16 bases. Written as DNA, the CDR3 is TGTGCCAGCAGTTACACACAGACCGACAGGTACACTGAAGCTTTCTTT. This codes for CASSYTQTDRYTEAFF.

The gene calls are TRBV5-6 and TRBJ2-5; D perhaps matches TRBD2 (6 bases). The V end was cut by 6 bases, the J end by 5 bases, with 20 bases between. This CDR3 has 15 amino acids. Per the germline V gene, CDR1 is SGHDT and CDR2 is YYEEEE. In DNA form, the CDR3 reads TGTGCCAGCACCAATACGATGACTAGGGGCGAGACCCAGTACTTC. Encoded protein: CASTNTMTRGETQYF.

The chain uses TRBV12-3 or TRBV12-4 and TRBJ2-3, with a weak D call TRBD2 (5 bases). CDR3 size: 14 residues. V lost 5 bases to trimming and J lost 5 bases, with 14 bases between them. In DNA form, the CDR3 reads TGTGCCAGCAGTCTAATAGCCGGGGTAGATACGCAGTATTTT. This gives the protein CASSLIAGVDTQYF.

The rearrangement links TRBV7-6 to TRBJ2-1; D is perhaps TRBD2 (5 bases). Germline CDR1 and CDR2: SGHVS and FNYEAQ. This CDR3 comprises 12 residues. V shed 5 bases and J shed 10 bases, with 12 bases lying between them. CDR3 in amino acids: CASSPLAGEQFF. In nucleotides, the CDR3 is TGTGCCAGCAGCCCTCTAGCTGGCGAGCAGTTCTTC. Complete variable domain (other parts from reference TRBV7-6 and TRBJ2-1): GAGVSQSPRYKVTKRGQDVALRCDPISGHVSLYWYRQALGQGPEFLTYFNYEAQQDKSGLPNDRFSAERPEGSISTLTIQRTEQRDSAMYRCASSPLAGEQFFGPGTRLTVL.

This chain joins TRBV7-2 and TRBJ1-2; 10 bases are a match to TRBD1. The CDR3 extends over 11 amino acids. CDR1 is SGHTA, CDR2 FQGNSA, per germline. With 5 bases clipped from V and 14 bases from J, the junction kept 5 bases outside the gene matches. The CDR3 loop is CASSTTDRGTF. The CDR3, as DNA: TGTGCCAGCAGCACGACGGACAGGGGGACCTTC.

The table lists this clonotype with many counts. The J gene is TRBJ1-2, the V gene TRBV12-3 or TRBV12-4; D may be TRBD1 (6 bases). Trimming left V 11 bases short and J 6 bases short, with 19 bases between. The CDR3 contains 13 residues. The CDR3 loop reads CALGGGKRDGYTF. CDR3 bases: TGTGCCCTGGGAGGGGGAAAAAGGGATGGCTACACCTTC.

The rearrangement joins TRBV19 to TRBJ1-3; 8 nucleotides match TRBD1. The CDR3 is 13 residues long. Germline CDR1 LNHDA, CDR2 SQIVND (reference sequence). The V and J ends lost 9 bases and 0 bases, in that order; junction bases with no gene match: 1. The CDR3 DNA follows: TGTGCCAGCGACAGGGGCTCTGGAAACACCATATATTTT. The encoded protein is CASDRGSGNTIYF.

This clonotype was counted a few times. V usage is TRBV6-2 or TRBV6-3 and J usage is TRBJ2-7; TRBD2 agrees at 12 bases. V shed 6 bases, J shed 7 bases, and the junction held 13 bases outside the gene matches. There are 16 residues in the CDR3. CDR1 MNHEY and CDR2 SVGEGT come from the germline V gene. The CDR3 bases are TGTGCCAGCAGGAAGACGACTAGCGGGGGCTCCTGGGAGCAGTACTTC. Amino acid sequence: CASRKTTSGGSWEQYF.